The rows below give T cell receptor beta chains drawn from one sample of a study of lymphopenia after photon versus proton radiotherapy. The table came from immunoSEQ multiplex PCR; TCRdb's copy has only in-frame clones and leaves some out. The sample consists of about 50,000 clones, around 90% of them appearing once. The sample in question was peripheral blood, obtained from a patient treated with photon-based radiotherapy. These receptors all come from a woman aged 40 to 50 with cholangiocarcinoma. The CDR3 runs from the conserved cysteine through the conserved F or W. The D gene is left open where the match is weak.

v_call,d_call,j_call,cdr3_aa
TRBV15,TRBD1,TRBJ1-1,CATSRLTGGGITEAFF
TRBV6-5,TRBD1,TRBJ2-2,CATRRDRGYSGELFF
TRBV7-2,-,TRBJ1-1,CASSLVGGMNTEAFF
TRBV4-3,-,TRBJ2-6,CASSQEGVYSGANVLTF
TRBV19,TRBD2,TRBJ2-4,CASSWETGTSGRAKNIQYF
TRBV7-2,TRBD2,TRBJ2-1,CASSIRAGGNHNEQFF
TRBV5-4,-,TRBJ1-4,CASSETGREGEKLFF
TRBV19,TRBD1,TRBJ2-7,CASSTRQGYEQYF
TRBV19,TRBD2,TRBJ2-5,CASSLSGAGEETQYF
TRBV7-2,-,TRBJ1-5,CASSLRGDQPQHF
TRBV10-2,-,TRBJ1-3,CASSPPGAGNTIYF
TRBV7-8,TRBD1,TRBJ1-2,CASSSRTGYGYTF
TRBV27,TRBD1,TRBJ2-7,CASSYATGGGHEQYF
TRBV6-5,-,TRBJ1-5,CASSYVRGLNQPQHF
TRBV5-6,TRBD2,TRBJ2-7,CASSLGALAGREQYF
TRBV18,-,TRBJ1-1,CASSLSEGRGTEAFF
TRBV28,-,TRBJ2-5,CASSPDRFFQETQYF
TRBV27,TRBD1,TRBJ2-7,CASRAGGGHEQYF
TRBV7-8,-,TRBJ1-2,CASSHLTDFGYTF
TRBV5-4,TRBD1,TRBJ1-1,CASSFRGGDTEAFF
TRBV6-6,-,TRBJ2-5,CASSYSGFGGETQYF
TRBV9,TRBD2,TRBJ2-1,CASSVATSGSPNEQFF
TRBV7-2,TRBD1,TRBJ1-2,CASSLALDRVLGGYTF
TRBV4-3,TRBD1,TRBJ2-7,CASSQGEGASYEQYF
TRBV7-9,TRBD1,TRBJ1-1,CASSPPGTAYTEAFF
TRBV30,-,TRBJ1-1,CAWSPRKEAFF
TRBV29-1,-,TRBJ1-2,CSAKGRPNYGYTF
TRBV5-6,-,TRBJ2-7,CASSDRDAGSYEQYF
TRBV9,TRBD1,TRBJ2-1,CASSTGQHEQFF
TRBV19,-,TRBJ1-6,CASSIQGILSPLHF
TRBV11-2,TRBD1,TRBJ1-4,CASSFGTATNEKLFF
TRBV9,TRBD2,TRBJ2-1,CASSVASGGSYNEQFF
TRBV7-9,TRBD1,TRBJ1-2,CASSLASGGWGYTF
TRBV11-2,TRBD2,TRBJ2-3,CASSLALAGRSDTQYF
TRBV4-3,TRBD1,TRBJ1-1,CASSQGYRGIGEAFF
TRBV5-4,TRBD2,TRBJ2-7,CASRVGTSGTYEQYF
TRBV5-6,-,TRBJ1-2,CASSPLGGIYGYTF
TRBV5-6,TRBD1,TRBJ1-4,CASSPVRGQAEGGKLFF
TRBV27,TRBD1,TRBJ2-5,CASSGQGVGETQYF
TRBV4-2,-,TRBJ2-7,CASSQNTGIGEQYF
TRBV7-8,TRBD2,TRBJ2-7,CASSLAGLAASF
TRBV28,-,TRBJ2-5,CASSRTGFQETQYF